This TCR beta chain was captured by sequencing in a study of blood T cell repertoires in COVID-19. The protocol was immunoSEQ multiplex PCR, while the TCRdb copy is restricted to in-frame clones and leaves out a portion. The sample contains roughly 110,000 clones, about 90% of which appear only once. With V trimmed by 5 bases and J by 3 bases, 15 bases remained unmatched. This CDR3 region has 17 residues. The germline V gene encodes CDR1 MDHEN and CDR2 SYDVKM. The sequence was obtained from a woman aged 50 to 65 with acute or convalescent COVID-19. The specimen was peripheral blood. This sequence joins TRBV28 and TRBJ2-5; TRBD1 agrees at 7 bases. The CDR3 protein is CASSTKYRGGGEETQYF. CDR3 nucleotides: TGTGCCAGCAGTACAAAATACAGGGGTGGGGGAGAAGAGACCCAGTACTTC.